These T cell receptor beta chains were read from a single sample in a study of OX40 agonist ivuxolimab in advanced cancers. Some clones are missing from TCRdb's copy, which holds only in-frame ones; the method was immunoSEQ multiplex PCR. The sample lists 70,000 or so clones, almost 90% occurring once. This specimen was CD4+ or CD8+ T cells sorted from blood, taken in a trial of the OX40 agonist ivuxolimab. Receptors were obtained from an adult with an advanced solid tumor such as melanoma, head and neck, liver or kidney cancer. CDR3s include the opening cysteine and the closing phenylalanine or tryptophan. A D gene is named only where the DNA matches it firmly.

d_call: TRBD2; v_call: TRBV9; cdr3_aa: CASSVDGRTLEQFF
d_call: NA; v_call: TRBV9; cdr3_aa: CASSAGVDGELFF
d_call: NA; v_call: TRBV15; cdr3_aa: CATSTGNLAETQYF
d_call: NA; v_call: TRBV29-1; cdr3_aa: CSVGSTNSNQPQHF
d_call: NA; v_call: TRBV5-6; cdr3_aa: CASSLFERKNQPQHF
d_call: NA; v_call: TRBV18; cdr3_aa: CASSGTENNEQFF
d_call: TRBD2; v_call: TRBV5-1; cdr3_aa: CASSLSGGYEQYF
d_call: NA; v_call: TRBV2; cdr3_aa: CASSWSLGTQPQHF
d_call: TRBD1; v_call: TRBV6-1; cdr3_aa: CASSVRGTGKNIQYF
d_call: TRBD2; v_call: TRBV6-5; cdr3_aa: CASTPGLAGTGELFF
d_call: TRBD1; v_call: TRBV10-3; cdr3_aa: CATRGDRDTTEAFF
d_call: NA; v_call: TRBV7-2; cdr3_aa: CASSSTVVATQYF
d_call: TRBD2; v_call: TRBV5-1; cdr3_aa: CASSLGLAGGQRAKNIQYF
d_call: NA; v_call: TRBV6-6; cdr3_aa: CASTTGRAKNIQYF
d_call: NA; v_call: TRBV25-1; cdr3_aa: CASSEIDVQSETQYF
d_call: NA; v_call: TRBV6-1; cdr3_aa: CASTIQGGNEKLFF
d_call: NA; v_call: TRBV5-6; cdr3_aa: CASSQRGVYNEQFF
d_call: NA; v_call: TRBV18; cdr3_aa: CASSPPTQIAKNIQYF
d_call: NA; v_call: TRBV10-2; cdr3_aa: CASSDGGMRGYTF
d_call: NA; v_call: TRBV7-8; cdr3_aa: CASSLTGLRNTEAFF